This T cell receptor beta chain emerged from a study of beta chain features in type 1 diabetes. Markers CD45RO/CCR7/CD25/CD127/CD95/CD27 served to sort CD4+ naive, central memory, regulatory and stem cell-like memory cells. Once sorted, every population was more than 95% pure. All of the isolated RNA was reverse transcribed, so expressed TCRB transcripts were sequenced. Profiling relied on immunoSEQ multiplex PCR, and the TCRdb table lists in-frame clones only, not all of them. Of under 450,000 clones listed, more than 11% are singletons. This clone showed up just a few times. The sample was naive CD4+ T cells from blood. The TCR comes from a man in his thirties or forties in good health.

The CDR3 here is CASNYQGSDTQYF. In nucleotides, the CDR3 is TGTGCCAGCAACTACCAGGGGTCAGATACGCAGTATTTT. The chain recombines TRBV5-6 with TRBJ2-3; perhaps TRBD1 as D (6 bases). Trimming removed 6 bases at V and 4 bases at J, with 12 bases between. There are 13 residues in the CDR3. Germline CDR1 SGHDT, CDR2 YYEEEE.